Listed here are 15 T cell receptor beta chains from one sample, sequenced in a study of blood T cell repertoires in COVID-19. The data were produced by immunoSEQ multiplex PCR, yet TCRdb's version contains in-frame clones alone and is incomplete. The sample shows some 420,000 clones, around 87% of them seen only once. Material: PBMCs or T cells enriched from blood (not recorded which). The receptors stem from a man younger than 45 who had recovered from COVID-19.

This chain joins TRBV7-6 and TRBJ2-1; 8 bases agree with TRBD2. Germline V CDR1 and CDR2: SGHVS, FNYEAQ. The CDR3 has 16 amino acids. Trimming cost V 0 bases and J 7 bases; bases outside gene matches: 8. In nucleotides, the CDR3 is TGTGCCAGCAGCTTAGCCGGGAGCGGGAGAGGGAATGAGCAGTTCTTC. Its protein is CASSLAGSGRGNEQFF.

The chain recombines TRBV11-3 with TRBJ2-7; D possibly corresponds to TRBD2 (6 bases). V was pared by 5 bases and J by 3 bases, with 11 bases between. CDR1 is SGHNT, CDR2 YENEEA, per germline. The length of the CDR3 is 13 residues. CDR3 coding DNA: TGTGCCAGCAGCCCGGGACTCAACTACGAGCAGTACTTC. This encodes CASSPGLNYEQYF. The whole variable domain, filled in from reference TRBV11-3 and TRBJ2-7, reads EAGVVQSPRYKIIEKKQPVAFWCNPISGHNTLYWYLQNLGQGPELLIRYENEEAVDDSQLPKDRFSAERLKGVDSTLKIQPAELGDSAVYLCASSPGLNYEQYFGPGTRLTVT.

This clone has just one count. This chain uses TRBV5-1 with TRBJ1-2; TRBD1 matches at 7 bases. The germline V gene encodes CDR1 SGHRS and CDR2 YFSETQ. V shed 0 bases, J shed 3 bases, and the junction held 5 bases outside the gene matches. The CDR3 totals 15 residues. The CDR3 sequence: CASSLAQGEDYGYTF. The CDR3 nucleotides read TGCGCCAGCAGCTTGGCCCAGGGGGAGGACTATGGCTACACCTTC.

V usage is TRBV7-9 and J usage is TRBJ2-1, with TRBD2 identical over 11 bases. This CDR3 spans 18 amino acids. From germline, CDR1 is SEHNR and CDR2 FQNEAQ (reference sequence). Trimming at V came to 4 bases and at J to 6 bases, leaving 14 bases not matched to a gene. The CDR3: CASSSPETSGITLNEQFF. CDR3 DNA: TGTGCCAGCAGCTCGCCCGAGACTAGCGGGATTACACTCAATGAGCAGTTCTTC.

The gene calls are TRBV4-2 and TRBJ2-1; 11 positions agree with TRBD2. Germline lookup yields CDR1 LGHNA and CDR2 YNFKEQ. The V gene end was trimmed by 6 bases and the J gene end by 6 bases; junction bases not matched to a gene: 7. CDR3 length: 15 residues. CDR3 DNA: TGTGCCAGCAGACTAGCGGGAGCGATAGGCAATGAGCAGTTCTTC. Residues: CASRLAGAIGNEQFF.

J is TRBJ1-4 and V is TRBV2; TRBD1 is a possible D gene (5 bases). The CDR3 has 16 amino acids. V was trimmed by 6 bases and J by 6 bases, leaving 20 bases between them. CDR1 and CDR2 (germline): SNHLY, FYNNEI. The CDR3 region has the DNA TGTGCCAGCAGAACAGAAATTAGGGGATTGGATGAAAAACTGTTTTTT. Protein product: CASRTEIRGLDEKLFF.

CDR3 sequence (DNA): TGCGCCAGCAGCGCGGGGACAGTTAACGAGCAGTACTTC. This encodes CASSAGTVNEQYF. The V gene is TRBV5-1, the J gene TRBJ2-7, with D possibly TRBD1 on 7 matching bases. Trimming removed 4 bases at V and 5 bases at J, with 13 bases between. CDR1 is SGHRS, CDR2 YFSETQ, per germline. The CDR3 runs 13 residues. Full variable domain (rest looked up from reference TRBV5-1 and TRBJ2-7): KAGVTQTPRYLIKTRGQQVTLSCSPISGHRSVSWYQQTPGQGLQFLFEYFSETQRNKGNFPGRFSGRQFSNSRSEMNVSTLELGDSALYLCASSAGTVNEQYFGPGTRLTVT.

Remarks on this clone: The junction departs from the called germline gene at one end, perhaps through a read error. The genes are TRBV5-3 and TRBJ2-7, with 8 bases lining up with TRBD1. TRBV5-3 is reported as an ORF; its role is uncertain. CDR3 length: 15 residues. The CDR3 spells CVRSAGQGFGHEQYF. The CDR3 DNA reads as TGTGTCAGAAGCGCTGGACAGGGCTTCGGACACGAGCAGTACTTC.

The chain joins TRBV13 to TRBJ1-2; D gene ambiguous. Germline CDR1 is PRHDT and CDR2 is FYEKMQ (reference sequence). Trimming cost V 3 bases and J 8 bases, with 10 bases left between them. The CDR3 spans 12 residues. The CDR3 spells CASSFNVGGYTF. CDR3 coding DNA: TGTGCCAGCAGCTTTAATGTCGGGGGCTACACCTTC.

CDR3 nucleotide sequence: TGTGCCAGCAGCTTAGAGTACAGTGGAAACACCATATATTTT. This translates into CASSLEYSGNTIYF. The chain is built from TRBV11-2 and TRBJ1-3; D remains unclear. CDR3 length: 14 residues. Germline-derived CDR1 and CDR2 are SGHAT and FQNNGV. Trimming took off 0 bases at V and 3 bases at J, with 6 bases between the two ends.

The rearrangement links TRBV6-5 to TRBJ1-2; TRBD1 is a possible D gene (6 bases). From germline, CDR1 is MNHEY and CDR2 SVGAGI. CDR3 length equals 13 residues. V lost 2 bases to trimming and J lost 5 bases, with 9 bases between them. The CDR3 region is CASSYKGEYGYTF. The DNA of the CDR3 is TGTGCCAGCAGTTACAAGGGGGAGTATGGCTACACCTTC.

This chain joins TRBV19 and TRBJ1-5, with D perhaps TRBD1 (6 bases). This CDR3 contains 14 residues. V lost 5 bases and J lost 7, with 15 bases in between. The germline V gene has CDR1 LNHDA and CDR2 SQIVND (reference sequence). In nucleotides, the CDR3 is TGTGCCAGTAGTGTCAACAGGGTAGGGCAGCCCCAGCATTTT. This translates into CASSVNRVGQPQHF.

CDR3 DNA sequence: TGTGCCAGCAGTGTACAGGGTAGAGCTTTCTTT. This gives the protein CASSVQGRAFF. The chain carries TRBV2 and TRBJ1-1, with D possibly being TRBD1 (6 bases). This CDR3 contains 11 residues. Germline loops: CDR1 SNHLY, CDR2 FYNNEI. Trimming shortened V by 4 bases and J by 10 bases, and 10 bases separated the two germline ends.

This chain joins TRBV21-1 and TRBJ1-1; no check of the table's D call, TRBD1, against the DNA was made. TRBV21-1 is listed as a pseudogene. This CDR3 region has 15 residues. This CDR3 reads CASSKDRGRKGEAFF. The CDR3 nucleotides are TGTGCCAGCAGCAAAGATAGGGGGCGGAAGGGAGAAGCTTTCTTT.

The chain has TRBV20-1 and TRBJ2-2; weak D call: TRBD2 (5 bases). This CDR3 is built from 11 residues. From germline, CDR1 is DFQATT and CDR2 SNEGSKA (reference sequence). V lost 6 bases, J lost 6 bases, and 8 bases lay in between. The CDR3 loop is CSAPRAGELFF. The CDR3 region has the DNA TGCAGTGCACCGAGGGCCGGGGAGCTGTTTTTT.